These 12 T cell receptor beta chains originate from one sample sequenced in a study of beta chain features in type 1 diabetes. The study reverse transcribed the entire isolated RNA, so it sequenced expressed TCRB transcripts. Sequencing used immunoSEQ multiplex PCR; TCRdb keeps in-frame clones, though not all of them. This table holds around 290,000 clones, around 7.3% found once. What was sequenced was central memory CD4+ T cells from blood. These receptors were obtained from a young woman in good health.

This clone turned up a few times. This chain links TRBV18 with TRBJ2-2; TRBD2 matches 8 bases. Germline values: CDR1 KGHSH, CDR2 LQKENI. This CDR3 region has 16 residues. V lost 6 bases and J lost 6; bases outside the gene matches: 12. CDR3 DNA: TGTGCCAGCTCCGAACTAAGCGGGAGAGGTGCCGGGGAGCTGTTTTTT. This codes for CASSELSGRGAGELFF.

This clone is deemed medium-sized. The J gene is TRBJ2-1, the V gene TRBV7-2, with D perhaps matching TRBD2 (5 bases). Germline CDR1 is SGHTA and CDR2 is FQGNSA. The CDR3 is made up of 12 amino acids. V was clipped by 5 bases and J by 12 bases, with 14 bases between them. The CDR3 DNA reads TGTGCCAGCAGCCTCGAGGGCGTGGTGCAGTTCTTC. Its protein product is CASSLEGVVQFF.

This sequence joins TRBV5-1 and TRBJ2-1, with 9 bases aligning to TRBD2. This CDR3 comprises 16 residues. After removal of 4 bases from V and 1 base from J, the junction contained 6 bases not matched to a gene. Germline-derived CDR1 and CDR2 are SGHRS and YFSETQ. The CDR3 nucleotides read TGCGCCAGCAGCGCTAGCGGGGCTGGTTCCTACAATGAGCAGTTCTTC. Translating gives CASSASGAGSYNEQFF.

In this sample, this clone turned up a few times. The genes are TRBV27 and TRBJ1-5; perhaps TRBD1 as D (5 bases). Trimming cost V 6 bases and J 5 bases, with 17 bases left between them. This CDR3 has 15 residues. In germline, CDR1 is MNHEY, CDR2 SMNVEV (reference sequence). This chain's CDR3 is CASSRTGVGDQPQHF. As DNA, the CDR3 is TGTGCCAGCAGCCGAACGGGGGTCGGAGATCAGCCCCAGCATTTT.

The chain joins TRBV29-1 to TRBJ1-1; D is possibly TRBD1 (6 bases). CDR3 length: 14 amino acids. V lost 3 bases and J lost 1, with 12 bases in between. CDR1 and CDR2 from the germline V gene are SQVTM and ANQGSEA. DNA of the CDR3: TGCAGCGTTGAGGCGGGGGCAGGGAACACTGAAGCTTTCTTT. This sequence encodes CSVEAGAGNTEAFF.

The rearrangement links TRBV9 to TRBJ1-1; a weak D match, TRBD1 (5 bases). Germline CDR1 is SGDLS and CDR2 is YYNGEE. The CDR3 runs to 13 residues. Trimming cost V 0 bases and J 5 bases, with 8 bases left between them. The CDR3 is CASSVEGRTEAFF. In nucleotides, the CDR3 is TGTGCCAGCAGCGTAGAGGGGAGGACTGAAGCTTTCTTT.

This clone appeared a few times. J is TRBJ1-6 and V is TRBV7-9; possibly TRBD1 for D (6 bases). The CDR3 has 15 residues. Trimming shortened V by 5 bases and J by 10 bases, and 18 bases separated the two germline ends. Germline values: CDR1 SEHNR, CDR2 FQNEAQ (reference sequence). The CDR3 sequence: CASSPATGGVSPLHF. CDR3 nucleotides: TGTGCCAGCAGCCCCGCGACAGGAGGGGTGTCACCCCTCCACTTT.

This chain connects TRBV28 to TRBJ2-3; D ambiguous. The CDR3 sequence is 15 residues long. Germline V gene data show CDR1 as MDHEN and CDR2 as SYDVKM. V gave up 6 bases and J gave up 4 bases, with 17 bases separating them. CDR3 DNA sequence: TGTGCCAGCAGAGTTTCGGCAGGTAGGCCAGATACGCAGTATTTT. The encoded protein is CASRVSAGRPDTQYF.

There are a few counts of this clone. CDR3 amino acids: CASSIRTGNYGYTF. CDR3 sequence (DNA): TGTGCCAGCAGCATTAGGACTGGAAACTATGGCTACACCTTC. The genes are TRBV7-2 and TRBJ1-2, with D uncertain. The germline gives CDR1 SGHTA, CDR2 FQGNSA. V lost 5 bases and J lost 2, with 12 bases in between. This CDR3 region has 14 residues.

In nucleotides, the CDR3 is TGTGCCAGCAGCTCCGACAGGGATTGGCAGCCCCAGCATTTT. This encodes CASSSDRDWQPQHF. The chain links TRBV7-9 to TRBJ1-5, with 7 bases aligning to TRBD1. J lost 7 bases, V lost 4 bases, and 7 bases had no gene match. Germline CDR1 and CDR2: SEHNR and FQNEAQ (reference sequence). This CDR3 region has 14 residues. The full variable domain, completed using reference TRBV7-9 and TRBJ1-5, is DTGVSQNPRHKITKRGQNVTFRCDPISEHNRLYWYRQTLGQGPEFLTYFQNEAQLEKSRLLSDRFSAERPKGSFSTLEIQRTEQGDSAMYLCASSSDRDWQPQHFGDGTRLSIL.

The chain joins TRBV7-2 to TRBJ2-5; tentatively, D is TRBD1 (6 bases). The tail of the sequence fits TRBJ2-7 better, so the J call may be wrong. Per germline, CDR1 SGHTA and CDR2 FQGNSA. The CDR3 has 14 amino acids. The CDR3 sequence: CASSSSQGSYEQYF. The DNA for the CDR3 is TGTGCCAGCAGCTCCTCACAGGGTTCGTACGAGCAGTACTTC.

Ten or more counts support this clone. This chain joins TRBV28 and TRBJ1-4; TRBD1 is a possible D gene (5 bases). The CDR3 sequence is 13 residues long. CDR1 and CDR2 from the germline V gene are MDHEN and SYDVKM. The germline V and J ends were trimmed by 10 bases and 8 bases, with 17 bases remaining between them. In DNA, the CDR3 is TGTGCCACCAACCGGGGCAGGGTCGAAAAACTGTTTTTT. Its protein is CATNRGRVEKLFF.